This TCR beta chain came from a study of T cells in Graves' hyperthyroidism and ophthalmopathy. This clonotype was counted at least ten times. The TCR beta CDR3 regions underwent amplification using RNA transcripts as the source. The TCR CDR3 first-round RT-PCR relied on the HTBI primer set. In TCRdb, the multiplex PCR reads were re-called with MiXCR into one record per CDR3 protein. The table includes around 620,000 distinct CDR3 sequences, 14% detected once. The germline gives CDR1 SGHAT, CDR2 FQDESV (reference sequence). Trimming shortened V by 5 bases and J by 5 bases, and 15 bases separated the two germline ends. There are 14 residues in the CDR3.

The sequencing sample was made of blood. The chain uses TRBV11-1 and TRBJ1-1; possible D gene TRBD1, 6 bases. The source of this sequence is a young woman with Graves' ophthalmopathy. The CDR3 here is CASSPFIQGTEAFF. Written as DNA, the CDR3 is TGTGCCAGCAGCCCATTCATACAGGGAACTGAAGCTTTCTTT.